Listed below are T cell receptor beta chains from one sample, sequenced in a study of T-cell reconstitution after alpha-beta-depleted transplantation in children. TCRdb reprocessed the PCR reads via MiXCR and lists one record per CDR3 protein. The sample has roughly 790,000 distinct CDR3 sequences, about 16% seen once. The sequencing used PBMCs, mostly from graft donor cells, collected 360 days after TCRalphabeta/CD19-depleted stem cell transplant. Receptor source: a male patient between 5 and 17 years old who had a stem cell transplant for acute lymphoblastic leukemia, so the T cells may come from the graft donor. Each CDR3 is given with its conserved first and last residue. The order of the fields is D gene, J gene, V gene, clone size, CDR3 DNA, CDR3 protein. The D gene is left open where the match is weak. Clone size appears in some rows only: once, few, many, or a class for an expanded clone.

-	TRBJ2-1	TRBV19	many	TGTGCCAGTAAGTTCAGCTCCTACAATGAGCAGTTCTTC	CASKFSSYNEQFF
-	TRBJ2-1	TRBV27	many	TGTGCCAGCAGTTCAAGCGGAGGGAGGCAGTTCTTC	CASSSSGGRQFF
-	TRBJ2-7	TRBV5-1	-	TGCGCCAGCAGCTTGGTGGCGAAGAGCTCCTACGAGCAGTACTTC	CASSLVAKSSYEQYF
TRBD2	TRBJ2-7	TRBV20-1	-	TGCAGTGCTAACCGGGAGGGCCGTTACGAGCAGTACTTC	CSANREGRYEQYF
TRBD2	TRBJ2-1	TRBV7-2	-	TGTGCCAGCAGCTTATGGGGGTTGGTAGGCGGGAGATTTAATGAGCAGTTCTTC	CASSLWGLVGGRFNEQFF
TRBD1	TRBJ1-1	TRBV5-1	-	TGCGCCAGCAGCTTTGGACAGGGGATCGCTGAAGCTTTCTTT	CASSFGQGIAEAFF
TRBD1	TRBJ2-3	TRBV7-8	-	TGTGCCAGCAGTCTTAGGACAGGGTTCCGCACAGATACGCAGTATTTT	CASSLRTGFRTDTQYF
-	TRBJ2-5	TRBV6-5	-	TGTGCCAGCAGATATACGGGTCTGGAGACCCAGTACTTC	CASRYTGLETQYF
TRBD1	TRBJ2-1	TRBV11-2	many	TGTGCCAGCAGCACCGGACAGGGAATCCAGAATGAGCAGTTCTTC	CASSTGQGIQNEQFF
TRBD1	TRBJ2-7	TRBV7-3	-	TGTGCCAGCAGCTGGACAGGGAGTTCCGAGCAGTACTTC	CASSWTGSSEQYF
-	TRBJ1-2	TRBV12-3/TRBV12-4	-	TGTGCCAGCAGTTTCCGGAGGGCTTTTCCCACCTTC	CASSFRRAFPTF
-	TRBJ2-7	TRBV29-1	few	TGCAGCGGAGCGGAAGGACTATACGAGCAGTACTTC	CSGAEGLYEQYF
-	TRBJ2-2	TRBV4-2	-	TGTGCCAGCAGCCAAGGATTAGCGGATAGCACCGGGGAGCTGTTTTTT	CASSQGLADSTGELFF
-	TRBJ1-5	TRBV20-1	-	TGCAGTGTAATCCCTCCCAATCAGCCCCAGCATTTT	CSVIPPNQPQHF
TRBD1	TRBJ2-7	TRBV11-2	few	TGTGCCAGCAGCTTAGATCTCGGGACAGGGACGATACGCGAGCAGTACTTC	CASSLDLGTGTIREQYF
-	TRBJ1-5	TRBV20-1	-	TGCAGTGCCCTACCGACTGGAAGCAATCAGCCCCAGCATTTT	CSALPTGSNQPQHF
-	TRBJ1-4	TRBV7-9	few	TGTGCCAGCAGCTTAATCGATGTGATATCAACTAATGAAAAACTGTTTTTT	CASSLIDVISTNEKLFF
TRBD1	TRBJ2-7	TRBV14	-	TGTGCCAGCAGGCCCGGCTCGGGGACAGCTTACTACGAGCAGTACTTC	CASRPGSGTAYYEQYF
TRBD1	TRBJ2-2	TRBV6-1	-	TGTGCCAGCAGATCCACCGGGACAGTTAGTACCGGGGAGCTGTTTTTT	CASRSTGTVSTGELFF
TRBD1	TRBJ1-5	TRBV5-1	-	TGCGCCAGCAGCCCCGTCTGGGGGGACAGGCAGCCCCAGCATTTT	CASSPVWGDRQPQHF
-	TRBJ2-1	TRBV18	-	TGTGCCAGCTCATCCTCCGTTGGAGCGGCCCTAGGATCGAGCTCCTACAATGAGCAGTTCTTC	CASSSSVGAALGSSSYNEQFF